What follows are 12 T cell receptor beta chains derived from one specimen sequenced in a study of blood T cells in healthy people across ages. A second PCR of about 6 to 12 cycles used a sample-barcoded 5' primer and a J-beta primer mix. TCRdb reprocessed the 5' RACE reads via MiXCR and lists one record per CDR3 protein. This table holds more than 450,000 distinct CDR3 sequences, about 27% found once. The sample was also reused in another study, on T cells of mothers and their children.

The specimen sequenced was blood. All receptors derive from a boy younger than 10 in good health.

This sequence joins TRBV7-2 and TRBJ2-5, with TRBD2 matching over 7 bases. CDR1 and CDR2 (germline): SGHTA, FQGNSA. CDR3 length: 14 amino acids. Germline trimming cut 3 bases from V and 1 base from J; bases unmatched to any gene: 2. For the CDR3, the DNA is TGTGCCAGCAGCTTCTGGGGGGGCCAAGAGACCCAGTACTTC. Protein product: CASSFWGGQETQYF.

At least ten counts were recorded for this clonotype. The junction differs from germline at one of its ends, possibly a read error. The V call is TRBV2, the J call TRBJ2-5; D is undetermined. Germline V gene sequence: CDR1 SNHLY, CDR2 FYNNEI. The CDR3 spans 14 residues. The CDR3 protein is CASREGRGEETQYF. In nucleotides, the CDR3 is TGTGCCAGCAGGGAAGGCCGCGGCGAAGAGACCCAGTACTTC.

CDR3 amino acids: CASSLDEYNEQFF. In nucleotides, the CDR3 is TGTGCCAGCAGCTTGGATGAGTACAATGAGCAGTTCTTC. V is TRBV5-4 and J is TRBJ2-1; D is ambiguous. CDR1 is SGHNT, CDR2 YYREEE, per germline (reference sequence). V was cut by 0 bases and J by 4 bases, with 5 bases left in between. The CDR3 has 13 amino acids.

The CDR3 is CASTPGEEPYNEQFF. In DNA, the CDR3 is TGCGCCAGCACACCCGGGGAGGAGCCCTACAATGAGCAGTTCTTC. V and J are TRBV5-1 and TRBJ2-1; possibly TRBD2 for D (6 bases). This CDR3 contains 15 residues. V was trimmed by 6 bases and J by 2 bases, leaving 15 bases between them. Germline values: CDR1 SGHRS, CDR2 YFSETQ.

Ten or more counts support this clonotype. The chain combines TRBV11-3 with TRBJ2-1; either TRBD1 or TRBD2 may fit D (5 bases each). The CDR3 sequence is 15 residues long. The germline gives CDR1 SGHNT, CDR2 YENEEA. V was cut by 4 bases and J by 4 bases, with 14 bases left in between. CDR3 sequence (DNA): TGTGCCAGCAGCTCCTATGAGGGGAGTTACAATGAGCAGTTCTTC. Translation gives CASSSYEGSYNEQFF.

CDR3 DNA sequence: TGTGCCAGCAGTTTAATGGCCTGGCTCAACACCGGGGAGCTGTTTTTT. Encoded protein: CASSLMAWLNTGELFF. V gene TRBV28 combines with J gene TRBJ2-2; D gene ambiguous. V dropped 2 bases and J dropped 2 bases, with 12 bases sitting between them. Germline V gives CDR1 MDHEN, CDR2 SYDVKM. CDR3 length equals 16 residues.

This clonotype has just a few counts. The rearrangement joins TRBV7-9 to TRBJ2-3, with 8 bases identical to TRBD1. Trimming at V came to 4 bases and at J to 4 bases, leaving 4 bases not matched to a gene. The CDR3 runs to 14 residues. Germline V lookup: CDR1 SEHNR, CDR2 FQNEAQ (reference sequence). CDR3 in amino acids: CASSSKDRADTQYF. In DNA, the CDR3 is TGTGCCAGCAGCTCCAAGGACAGGGCAGATACGCAGTATTTT.

This clonotype was seen a few times. V is TRBV12-3 or TRBV12-4 and J is TRBJ2-1; the D is unclear. The CDR3 is 13 residues long. V was cut by 5 bases and J by 4 bases, with 9 bases left in between. The CDR3 region is CASSPDEYNEQFF. The CDR3 coding sequence is TGTGCCAGCAGTCCGGATGAGTACAATGAGCAGTTCTTC.

This chain links TRBV7-9 with TRBJ2-5; TRBD2 might be the D (6 bases). Trimming took 5 bases from V and 4 from J, leaving 14 bases between them. Germline assignment: CDR1 SEHNR and CDR2 FQNEAQ (reference sequence). CDR3 length: 14 amino acids. The CDR3 DNA is TGTGCCAGCAGCACGTGGAGGGAAGGAGAGACCCAGTACTTC. Its translation is CASSTWREGETQYF. The whole variable domain, remainder taken from reference TRBV7-9 and TRBJ2-5, is DTGVSQNPRHKITKRGQNVTFRCDPISEHNRLYWYRQTLGQGPEFLTYFQNEAQLEKSRLLSDRFSAERPKGSFSTLEIQRTEQGDSAMYLCASSTWREGETQYFGPGTRLLVL.

The chain uses TRBV12-3 or TRBV12-4 and TRBJ1-2; D ambiguous. The CDR3 runs 11 residues. Trimming took 5 bases from V and 8 from J, leaving 9 bases between them. The CDR3 bases are TGTGCCAGCAGTCTCGCGGGGGGCTACACCTTC. Residues: CASSLAGGYTF.

This chain connects TRBV7-3 to TRBJ2-1, with D uncertain. Trimming took 5 bases from V and 0 from J, leaving 11 bases between them. The germline V gene encodes CDR1 SGHTA and CDR2 FQGTGA. CDR3 length: 15 amino acids. In DNA, the CDR3 is TGTGCCAGCAGCCCAGCAGGAAGCTCCTACAATGAGCAGTTCTTC. Protein sequence: CASSPAGSSYNEQFF.

The genes are TRBV20-1 and TRBJ2-7; the match to TRBD2 covers 8 bases. This CDR3 comprises 14 residues. CDR1 and CDR2 from the germline V gene are DFQATT and SNEGSKA (reference sequence). The V segment lost 1 base and the J segment 5 bases; nucleotides outside the gene matches: 7. DNA for the CDR3: TGCAGTGCTAGAGTGAGGACTAGCATCGACGAGCAGTACTTC. Protein sequence: CSARVRTSIDEQYF.